This T cell receptor beta chain emerged from a study of response to subunit inactivated influenza vaccine. Study results and caveats: It was suggested by the authors that few new T cells are recruited by each seasonal influenza vaccination.

Using its own MiXCR run on the RT-PCR reads, TCRdb lists one record per CDR3 protein. The table lists around 520,000 distinct CDR3 sequences, about 25% of them singletons. The sample holds a few counts of this clonotype. Antigen unknown. Germline assignment: CDR1 MNHNS and CDR2 SASEGT. The trim removed 6 bases at V and 4 bases at J, leaving 8 bases unmatched. This CDR3 comprises 15 residues. The clonotype was recovered from a man in his forties or fifties who received an inactivated influenza vaccine. The sample here was CD4+ T cells sorted from PBMCs, taken 5 days after vaccination. V is TRBV6-1 and J is TRBJ2-5, with TRBD1 matching over 10 bases. The CDR3 region has the DNA TGTGCCAGCAGACCTAGACAGGGGGCTAGAGAGACCCAGTACTTC. Translated, it gives CASRPRQGARETQYF.